One sample yielded the 28 T cell receptor beta chains listed below, sequenced in a study of blood T cells in healthy people across ages. The authors ran a second PCR of about 6 to 12 cycles using a sample-barcoded 5' primer and a J-beta primer mix. TCRdb fed the 5' RACE reads into MiXCR, producing one record per CDR3 protein. The sample has around 870,000 distinct CDR3 sequences; more than 25% are singletons. The sequenced material came from blood. The receptors stem from a woman of 80 years or more in good health.

This clonotype came up a few times. The chain joins TRBV7-2 to TRBJ1-1; TRBD1 is a possible D gene (5 bases). V was shortened by 7 bases and J by 6 bases, with 18 bases between the two germline ends. CDR3 length: 14 residues. Looked up from germline, CDR1 is SGHTA and CDR2 is FQGNSA. CDR3 nucleotide sequence: TGTGCCAGCAAACAGACGGGAGTAGGGGCTGAAGCTTTCTTT. Its protein is CASKQTGVGAEAFF.

The sample holds many counts of this clonotype. Here the CDR3 reads CASSSGLAGGYEQYF. The CDR3 nucleotides read TGTGCCAGCAGCTCGGGACTAGCGGGGGGTTACGAGCAGTACTTC. The chain joins TRBV7-2 to TRBJ2-7, with 15 bases identical to TRBD2. The germline V gene has CDR1 SGHTA and CDR2 FQGNSA. The V and J ends lost 4 bases and 4 bases, in that order; junction bases with no gene match: 2. The CDR3 is made up of 15 amino acids.

This clonotype has only a few counts. A read error may explain this, as a much larger clone is one base away. This chain's CDR3 is CASSLGPYNEQYF. CDR3 nucleotides: TGTGCCAGCAGTTTGGGGCCCTACAATGAGCAGTACTTC. The genes are TRBV6-5 and TRBJ2-1; D might be TRBD1 (5 bases). The DNA end is a closer match to TRBJ2-7, so the J assignment may be wrong. Germline V gene data show CDR1 as MNHEY and CDR2 as SVGAGI. This CDR3 comprises 13 residues.

A remark on this clonotype: A much larger clone is a single base away; this may be a read error. The chain is built from TRBV5-1 and TRBJ2-3; D could derive from TRBD1 or TRBD2 (5 bases each). The germline CDR1 and CDR2 sequences are SGHRS and YFSETQ. There are 13 residues in the CDR3. V shed 6 bases and J shed 4 bases, with 12 bases lying between them. The CDR3 DNA sequence: TGCGCCAGCATGAGGGACCCCGCAGATACGCAGTATTTT. Protein: CASMRDPADTQYF.

The chain couples TRBV5-1 to TRBJ2-2; 7 nucleotides align to TRBD2. V trimming: 0 bases; J trimming: 0 bases; junction bases outside the gene matches: 5. The CDR3 has 17 amino acids. Germline V gives CDR1 SGHRS, CDR2 YFSETQ. DNA of the CDR3: TGCGCCAGCAGCTTGGATCCCGGGGGGTCGAACACCGGGGAGCTGTTTTTT. Residues: CASSLDPGGSNTGELFF.

This chain uses TRBV12-3 or TRBV12-4 with TRBJ2-3, with D perhaps matching TRBD2 (6 bases). V lost 7 bases and J 5 bases, leaving 16 bases between the germline ends. This CDR3 spans 14 amino acids. The CDR3 DNA reads as TGTGCCAGCACCCTTACGGGGGTATTAGATACGCAGTATTTT. It encodes CASTLTGVLDTQYF.

This clonotype was picked up a small number of times. The chain couples TRBV28 to TRBJ2-1; 15 bases are a match to TRBD2. Per the germline V gene, CDR1 is MDHEN and CDR2 is SYDVKM. The CDR3 loop spans 17 amino acids. With 6 bases clipped from V and 6 bases from J, the junction kept 9 bases outside the gene matches. CDR3: CASRASGTSGGCNEQFF. The CDR3 bases are TGTGCCAGCAGGGCCTCCGGGACTAGCGGGGGGTGCAATGAGCAGTTCTTC.

A word on this clonotype: With a much larger clone just one base away, this may be a read error. The chain links TRBV11-2 to TRBJ2-5, with D possibly being TRBD2 (5 bases). The CDR3 consists of 14 residues. The germline V gene has CDR1 SGHAT and CDR2 FQNNGV. As DNA, the CDR3 is TGTGCCAGCGGCTTCCCGGACCGAGGGGAGACCCAGTACTTC. It codes for CASGFPDRGETQYF.

In its sample, this clonotype was seen many times. The chain is built from TRBV24-1 and TRBJ2-1, with D perhaps matching TRBD2 (8 bases). Germline lookup yields CDR1 KGHDR and CDR2 SFDVKD. V lost 4 bases and J 7 bases, leaving 19 bases between the germline ends. The CDR3 loop spans 16 amino acids. The CDR3 DNA reads TGTGCCACCAGTGAACCCGGGAGGGGGCTTAGAAATGAGCAGTTCTTC. This encodes CATSEPGRGLRNEQFF.

This clonotype was seen many times. The chain has TRBV7-2 and TRBJ1-6, with TRBD1 matching over 9 bases. Germline V gene sequence: CDR1 SGHTA, CDR2 FQGNSA. V dropped 5 bases and J dropped 8; count of bases not matched to a gene: 10. There are 16 residues in the CDR3. This chain's CDR3 is CASSLLWTGADSPLHF. CDR3 coding DNA: TGTGCCAGCAGCCTACTCTGGACAGGGGCGGATTCACCCCTCCACTTT.

This clonotype was seen just once. An end of the junction does not agree with germline; a read error may underlie this. The V call is TRBV14, the J call TRBJ1-1, with D hard to call. This CDR3 comprises 16 residues. The germline CDR1 and CDR2 sequences are SGHDN and FVKESK. In DNA, the CDR3 is TGTGCCAGCAGCCAAGATCGAGGTGCAATAAACACTGGAGCTTTCTTT. Protein sequence: CASSQDRGAINTGAFF.

This clonotype was seen more than once but under ten times. A read error may produce the germline difference seen at one junction end. The chain employs TRBV12-3 or TRBV12-4 and TRBJ1-2; no firm D call. The CDR3 length is 14 residues. The CDR3 sequence: CDSTRRRELDGYTF. The CDR3 DNA reads TGTGACAGCACCCGTCGAAGGGAATTGGATGGCTACACCTTC.

In the case of this clonotype: With a much larger clone just one base away, this may be a read error. Likely a read error: the CDR3 ends without its conserved phenylalanine or tryptophan. The rearrangement links TRBV20-1 to TRBJ2-3, with D possibly TRBD2 on 5 matching bases. Trimming pared 6 bases from V and 6 bases from J, leaving 16 bases between. Germline-derived CDR1 and CDR2 are DFQATT and SNEGSKA (reference sequence). The CDR3 contains 13 residues. The CDR3, as DNA: TGCAGTGCCCCCGGTGTCGGGGTTGATACGCAGTATTGT. Translation gives CSAPGVGVDTQYC.

The sample holds a few counts of this clonotype. A much larger clone differs by one base, so this may be a read error. The chain links TRBV28 to TRBJ2-3; D might be TRBD1 (5 bases). Germline-derived CDR1 and CDR2 are MDHEN and SYDVKM. The length of the CDR3 is 14 residues. Trimming took off 2 bases at V and 4 bases at J, with 10 bases between the two ends. Here the CDR3 reads CASSLIGAADTQYF. CDR3 nucleotides: TGTGCCAGCAGTTTAATAGGGGCGGCAGATACGCAGTATTTT.

This clonotype was seen a few times. A much larger clone lies one base from this, so it may be a read error. The gene calls are TRBV12-3 or TRBV12-4 and TRBJ1-2, with D unclear. The CDR3 extends over 13 amino acids. V was pared by 10 bases and J by 4 bases, with 16 bases between. The CDR3, as DNA: TGTGCCACCGCAGTTTTCTTGCCCTATGGCTACACCTTC. Translating it yields CATAVFLPYGYTF.

This clonotype was detected a few times. This chain joins TRBV5-1 and TRBJ1-4, with D unclear. The CDR3 loop spans 14 amino acids. V shed 1 base and J shed 7 bases, with 11 bases lying between them. CDR1 and CDR2 (germline): SGHRS, YFSETQ. The CDR3 sequence is CASSLWGDGEKLFF. As DNA, the CDR3 is TGCGCCAGCAGCTTGTGGGGAGACGGTGAAAAACTGTTTTTT.

Note on this clonotype: A much larger clone differs by one base, so this may be a read error. The chain is built from TRBV12-3 or TRBV12-4 and TRBJ1-5; 7 nucleotides line up with TRBD1. J gave up 5 bases and V 11 bases, and 9 bases lay outside the gene matches. The CDR3 totals 13 residues. DNA of the CDR3: TGTGCCGGCCGTAGGACAGGCGATCAGCCCCAGCATTTT. It translates to CAGRRTGDQPQHF.

Many counts were recorded for this clonotype. V is TRBV6-2 or TRBV6-3 and J is TRBJ2-5; D not certain. The CDR3 is made up of 14 amino acids. With 6 bases removed from V and 1 base from J, the gap between germline ends came to 12 bases. In germline, CDR1 is MNHEY, CDR2 SVGEGT. The CDR3 DNA sequence: TGTGCCAGCAGCTCCCGAATATTCCAAGAGACCCAGTACTTC. Amino acids: CASSSRIFQETQYF.

Only a few counts were recorded for this clonotype. The chain couples TRBV18 to TRBJ2-7; D may be TRBD1 (6 bases). Between the trimmed V and J ends, which lost 2 bases and 3 bases, there was a span of 11 bases. CDR3 length equals 14 residues. CDR1 and CDR2 from the germline V gene are KGHSH and LQKENI. The DNA for the CDR3 is TGTGCCAGCTCACCATGGACAGAAAGCTACGAGCAGTACTTC. Protein: CASSPWTESYEQYF.

This clonotype has at least ten counts. The chain recombines TRBV6-5 with TRBJ2-5; D is perhaps TRBD2 (6 bases). V gave up 8 bases and J gave up 0 bases, with 13 bases separating them. The V gene's germline CDR1 is MNHEY and CDR2 SVGAGI. The CDR3 length is 14 residues. The CDR3 region is CASSRGSYQETQYF. Written as DNA, the CDR3 is TGTGCCAGCTCGCGGGGTTCGTACCAAGAGACCCAGTACTTC.

This clonotype was seen at least ten times. V gene TRBV7-2 combines with J gene TRBJ1-6; unclear D gene. CDR1 is SGHTA, CDR2 FQGNSA, per germline. CDR3 size: 14 residues. Trimming pared 5 bases from V and 7 bases from J, leaving 12 bases between. This CDR3 reads CASSPGRGNSPLHF. For the CDR3, the DNA is TGTGCCAGCAGCCCGGGTCGAGGAAATTCACCCCTCCACTTT.

The chain joins TRBV28 to TRBJ1-4; 7 bases agree with TRBD1. This CDR3 region has 15 residues. Unmatched junction bases numbered 9, after V lost 5 bases and J lost 6 bases. Looked up from germline, CDR1 is MDHEN and CDR2 is SYDVKM. The CDR3 DNA reads as TGTGCCAGCAGTCTCCCCGACAGGGTTGATGAAAAACTGTTTTTT. It codes for CASSLPDRVDEKLFF.

This clonotype was counted ten times or more. The chain is built from TRBV4-3 and TRBJ2-3, with 9 bases matching TRBD2. Trimming removed 0 bases from V and 5 bases from J; junction bases left unmatched: 9. The CDR3 loop spans 17 amino acids. CDR1 and CDR2 from the germline V gene are LGHNA and YSLEER. CDR3 amino acids: CASSQDPAGGRGDTQYF. The CDR3 DNA is TGCGCCAGCAGCCAAGATCCCGCGGGGGGGCGGGGAGATACGCAGTATTTT.

This chain joins TRBV7-2 and TRBJ2-1; TRBD2 might be the D (7 bases). V dropped 4 bases and J dropped 8 bases, with 15 bases sitting between them. The germline gives CDR1 SGHTA, CDR2 FQGNSA. The CDR3 is 14 amino acids. The CDR3 DNA follows: TGTGCCAGCAGCTCCCGGGGGGCCGGGGATGAGCAGTTCTTC. This codes for CASSSRGAGDEQFF. Full variable domain (outside the CDR3, taken from reference TRBV7-2 and TRBJ2-1): GAGVSQSPSNKVTEKGKDVELRCDPISGHTALYWYRQSLGQGLEFLIYFQGNSAPDKSGLPSDRFSAERTGGSVSTLTIQRTQQEDSAVYLCASSSRGAGDEQFFGPGTRLTVL.

This clonotype turned up a few times. Mismatch with germline at one junction end may stem from a read error. This rearrangement joins TRBV18 to TRBJ2-5, with D possibly TRBD1 on 5 matching bases. The CDR3 loop spans 13 amino acids. Germline CDR1 is KGHSH and CDR2 is LQKENI. The CDR3 sequence: CASSMLGQGTQYF. CDR3 coding DNA: TGTGCCAGCTCCATGCTGGGGCAAGGGACCCAGTACTTC.

In this sample, this clonotype turned up once. This rearrangement joins TRBV5-1 to TRBJ2-6; maybe TRBD1 (5 bases). V was shortened by 2 bases and J by 0 bases, with 9 bases between the two germline ends. The CDR3 totals 16 residues. Germline CDR1 is SGHRS and CDR2 is YFSETQ. In DNA, the CDR3 is TGCGCCAGCAGCTTCAGGGAAAGCTCTGGGGCCAACGTCCTGACTTTC. Translating it yields CASSFRESSGANVLTF. The variable domain in full, with the rest retrieved from reference TRBV5-1 and TRBJ2-6, is KAGVTQTPRYLIKTRGQQVTLSCSPISGHRSVSWYQQTPGQGLQFLFEYFSETQRNKGNFPGRFSGRQFSNSRSEMNVSTLELGDSALYLCASSFRESSGANVLTFGAGSRLTVL.

This chain links TRBV10-2 with TRBJ2-3; 8 nucleotides align to TRBD2. With V trimmed by 6 bases and J by 1 base, 3 bases remained unmatched. The length of the CDR3 is 14 residues. The germline CDR1 and CDR2 sequences are WSHSY and SAAADI. The DNA of the CDR3 is TGCGCCAGCAGGGGACTAGACGGCACAGATACGCAGTATTTT. Translating gives CASRGLDGTDTQYF.

This rearrangement joins TRBV6-1 to TRBJ2-1; TRBD2 matches 7 bases. The CDR3 totals 16 residues. The V and J ends lost 1 base and 2 bases, in that order; junction bases with no gene match: 5. CDR1 is MNHNS and CDR2 is SASEGT in the germline V gene. In nucleotides, the CDR3 is TGTGCCAGCAGTGAAGATCGGGGGACTACCTACAATGAGCAGTTCTTC. The encoded protein is CASSEDRGTTYNEQFF.